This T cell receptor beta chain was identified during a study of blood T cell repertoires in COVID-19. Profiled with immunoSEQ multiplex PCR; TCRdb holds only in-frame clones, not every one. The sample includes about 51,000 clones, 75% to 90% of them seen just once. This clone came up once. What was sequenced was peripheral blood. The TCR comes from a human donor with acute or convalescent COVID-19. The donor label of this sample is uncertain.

CDR3 amino acids: CASSLGTDLYEQYF. DNA of the CDR3: TGTGCCAGCAGCCTTGGGACAGACCTCTACGAGCAGTACTTC. The rearrangement uses TRBV11-3 and TRBJ2-7, with TRBD1 identical over 7 bases. The germline V gene encodes CDR1 SGHNT and CDR2 YENEEA. This CDR3 spans 14 amino acids. Unmatched junction bases numbered 7, after V lost 5 bases and J lost 3 bases.